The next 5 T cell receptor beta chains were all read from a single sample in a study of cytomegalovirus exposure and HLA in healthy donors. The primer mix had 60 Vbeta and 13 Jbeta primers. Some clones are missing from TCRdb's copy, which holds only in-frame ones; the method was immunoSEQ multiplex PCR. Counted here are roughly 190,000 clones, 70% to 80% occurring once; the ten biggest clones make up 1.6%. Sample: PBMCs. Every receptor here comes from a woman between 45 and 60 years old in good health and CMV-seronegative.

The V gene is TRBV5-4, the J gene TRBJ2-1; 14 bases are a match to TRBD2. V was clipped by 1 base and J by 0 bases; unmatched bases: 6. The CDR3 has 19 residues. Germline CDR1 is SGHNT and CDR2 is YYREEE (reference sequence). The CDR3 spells CASSLSRLAGGSSYNEQFF. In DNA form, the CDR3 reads TGTGCCAGCAGCTTGTCTCGACTAGCGGGGGGGAGCTCCTACAATGAGCAGTTCTTC.

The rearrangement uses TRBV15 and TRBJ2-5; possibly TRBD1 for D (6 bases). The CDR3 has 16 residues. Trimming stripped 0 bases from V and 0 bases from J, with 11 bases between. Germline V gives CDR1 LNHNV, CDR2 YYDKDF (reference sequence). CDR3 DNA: TGTGCCACCAGCAGAGAGGCAGGGGCTTACCAAGAGACCCAGTACTTC. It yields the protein CATSREAGAYQETQYF.

The CDR3 sequence is CASSEEEGHNEQFF. The CDR3 DNA follows: TGTGCCAGCAGTGAGGAGGAGGGCCACAATGAGCAGTTCTTC. The rearrangement uses TRBV2 and TRBJ2-1, with a tentative D call TRBD2 (6 bases). Trimming took 3 bases from V and 5 from J, leaving 11 bases between them. This CDR3 has 14 amino acids. The V gene's germline CDR1 is SNHLY and CDR2 FYNNEI. Based on the CDR3 plus reference TRBV2 and TRBJ2-1, the full variable domain is EPEVTQTPSHQVTQMGQEVILRCVPISNHLYFYWYRQILGQKVEFLVSFYNNEISEKSEIFDDQFSVERPDGSNFTLKIRSTKLEDSAMYFCASSEEEGHNEQFFGPGTRLTVL.

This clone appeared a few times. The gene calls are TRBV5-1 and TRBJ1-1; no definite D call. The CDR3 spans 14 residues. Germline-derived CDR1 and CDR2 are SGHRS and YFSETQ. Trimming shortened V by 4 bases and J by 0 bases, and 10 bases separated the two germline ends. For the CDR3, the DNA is TGCGCCAGCAGCCCCGGGGATCTGAACACTGAAGCTTTCTTT. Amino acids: CASSPGDLNTEAFF. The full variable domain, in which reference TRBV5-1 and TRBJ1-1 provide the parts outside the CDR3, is KAGVTQTPRYLIKTRGQQVTLSCSPISGHRSVSWYQQTPGQGLQFLFEYFSETQRNKGNFPGRFSGRQFSNSRSEMNVSTLELGDSALYLCASSPGDLNTEAFFGQGTRLTVV.

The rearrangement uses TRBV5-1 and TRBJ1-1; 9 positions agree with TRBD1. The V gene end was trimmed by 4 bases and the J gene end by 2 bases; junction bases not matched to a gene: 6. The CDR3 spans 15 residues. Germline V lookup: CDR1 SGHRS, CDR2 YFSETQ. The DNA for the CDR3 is TGCGCCAGCAGCCCCTGGACAGGGGTAAACACTGAAGCTTTCTTT. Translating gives CASSPWTGVNTEAFF.